A single sample is the source of the 32 T cell receptor beta chains below, sequenced in a study of T cell responses to AZD1222 COVID-19 vaccine. Profiled with immunoSEQ multiplex PCR; TCRdb holds only in-frame clones, not every one. The sample lists 150,000 to 200,000 clones; roughly 94% were seen once. Material: peripheral blood, obtained 28 days after the second AZD1222 dose. Every receptor here comes from an adult who received the AZD1222 COVID-19 vaccine.

The rearrangement links TRBV19 to TRBJ2-7, with D perhaps TRBD2 (6 bases). From germline, CDR1 is LNHDA and CDR2 SQIVND (reference sequence). The CDR3 has 14 amino acids. V was shortened by 5 bases and J by 2 bases, with 13 bases between the two germline ends. The DNA of the CDR3 is TGTGCCAGTAGTGACGGGACTCCCACCTACGAGCAGTACTTC. Translated, it gives CASSDGTPTYEQYF. The full variable domain, its missing parts supplied by reference TRBV19 and TRBJ2-7, is DGGITQSPKYLFRKEGQNVTLSCEQNLNHDAMYWYRQDPGQGLRLIYYSQIVNDFQKGDIAEGYSVSREKKESFPLTVTSAQKNPTAFYLCASSDGTPTYEQYFGPGTRLTVT.

V gene TRBV29-1 combines with J gene TRBJ2-1; D is perhaps TRBD1 (6 bases). CDR1 and CDR2 from the germline V gene are SQVTM and ANQGSEA. Trimming cost V 4 bases and J 7 bases, with 11 bases left between them. CDR3 length equals 12 residues. The CDR3 bases are TGCAGCGTTGTAAGGGACACTAATGAGCAGTTCTTC. Amino acids: CSVVRDTNEQFF.

The rearrangement joins TRBV4-1 to TRBJ2-2, with 8 bases fitting TRBD2. The trim removed 0 bases at V and 3 bases at J, leaving 6 bases unmatched. The CDR3 is 17 amino acids. Germline V lookup: CDR1 MGHRA, CDR2 YSYEKL. Written as DNA, the CDR3 is TGCGCCAGCAGCCAAGAGTTCCCTAGCGGGTACACCGGGGAGCTGTTTTTT. Translated: CASSQEFPSGYTGELFF.

The gene calls are TRBV7-6 and TRBJ2-6, with D hard to call. This CDR3 is 16 amino acids long. V lost 2 bases and J lost 4, with 12 bases in between. Germline lookup yields CDR1 SGHVS and CDR2 FNYEAQ. The CDR3 DNA reads as TGTGCCAGCAGCTTACCTATTTACGAAGGGGCCAACGTCCTGACTTTC. It translates to CASSLPIYEGANVLTF.

This clone was counted only a few times. At the DNA level, this CDR3 is encoded by other sequences in the same sample as well. This chain joins TRBV9 and TRBJ1-2; no firm D call. Germline values: CDR1 SGDLS, CDR2 YYNGEE. V was cut by 1 base and J by 2 bases, with 6 bases left in between. The CDR3 is 13 amino acids. The DNA of the CDR3 is TGTGCCAGCAGCGTACAGGACAACTATGGCTACACCTTC. Amino acids: CASSVQDNYGYTF. The variable domain in full, completed from reference TRBV9 and TRBJ1-2, reads DSGVTQTPKHLITATGQRVTLRCSPRSGDLSVYWYQQSLDQGLQFLIQYYNGEERAKGNILERFSAQQFPDLHSELNLSSLELGDSALYFCASSVQDNYGYTFGSGTRLTVV.

This sequence joins TRBV21-1 and TRBJ2-1; the listed D gene, TRBD2, was not tested against the DNA. TRBV21-1 is noted as a pseudogene. The CDR3 covers 16 residues. CDR3 residues: CASSKGRGLAYNEQFF. The CDR3 coding sequence is TGTGCCAGCAGCAAAGGACGCGGGCTTGCCTACAATGAGCAGTTCTTC.

The J gene is TRBJ1-3, the V gene TRBV5-1, with D perhaps matching TRBD1 (5 bases). Germline V lookup: CDR1 SGHRS, CDR2 YFSETQ. The V end lost 7 bases, the J end lost 3 bases, and 17 bases lay between the germline ends. This CDR3 is 15 amino acids long. The CDR3 DNA reads as TGCGCCAGCCGACCCTTGGGGACCTTTGGAAACACCATATATTTT. Translation: CASRPLGTFGNTIYF.

The chain has TRBV5-1 and TRBJ1-2; no firm D call. V lost 4 bases and J 4 bases, leaving 14 bases between the germline ends. Germline CDR1 and CDR2: SGHRS and YFSETQ. The CDR3 length is 14 residues. In DNA form, the CDR3 reads TGCGCCAGCAGCCCGGCGGGAGATAGCTATGGCTACACCTTC. As protein: CASSPAGDSYGYTF.

The gene calls are TRBV2 and TRBJ2-2; 10 positions agree with TRBD1. The CDR3 totals 14 residues. Losses at the gene ends were 6 bases for V and 6 bases for J; bases not matched to a gene: 4. Germline-derived CDR1 and CDR2 are SNHLY and FYNNEI. CDR3 loop: CASRGTGVAGELFF. CDR3 nucleotides: TGTGCCAGCAGAGGGACAGGGGTAGCCGGGGAGCTGTTTTTT.

The chain carries TRBV4-1 and TRBJ2-5; D possibly matches TRBD1 or TRBD2 (5 bases each). The CDR3 totals 15 residues. The germline V gene has CDR1 MGHRA and CDR2 YSYEKL. The V gene lost 4 bases and the J gene lost 1 base, with 13 bases spanning the gap. The CDR3 bases are TGCGCCAGCAGCCCCCTGGGTGGGGGCCAAGAGACCCAGTACTTC. It yields the protein CASSPLGGGQETQYF.

The chain links TRBV18 to TRBJ1-1, with D possibly matching TRBD1 (6 bases). V was shortened by 2 bases and J by 2 bases, with 12 bases between the two germline ends. CDR1 and CDR2 from the germline V gene are KGHSH and LQKENI. The CDR3 has 15 amino acids. DNA for the CDR3: TGTGCCAGCTCACCATTGGGACACATAAACACTGAAGCTTTCTTT. Its translation: CASSPLGHINTEAFF.

The rearrangement joins TRBV15 to TRBJ2-7, with D possibly matching TRBD2 (5 bases). Germline V lookup: CDR1 LNHNV, CDR2 YYDKDF (reference sequence). V lost 0 bases and J lost 6, with 9 bases in between. The CDR3 spans 13 residues. The DNA of the CDR3 is TGTGCCACCAGCAGAGATGAAGGAGGCGAGCAGTACTTC. Its protein is CATSRDEGGEQYF.

The J gene is TRBJ2-7, the V gene TRBV5-1, with D perhaps TRBD1 or TRBD2 (5 bases each). CDR3 size: 15 residues. The ends were cut back, 5 bases at V and 0 bases at J, with 15 bases in the middle. CDR1 is SGHRS, CDR2 YFSETQ, per germline. CDR3 DNA: TGCGCCAGCAGTCTAGGGGACCTTAGCTCCTACGAGCAGTACTTC. As protein: CASSLGDLSSYEQYF.

This chain joins TRBV28 and TRBJ2-7; no firm D call. V gave up 8 bases and J gave up 2 bases, with 19 bases separating them. The germline V gene encodes CDR1 MDHEN and CDR2 SYDVKM. This CDR3 has 15 amino acids. In DNA, the CDR3 is TGTGCCAGCGGGCCCCGGATAAGCCCAGCCTACGAGCAGTACTTC. This codes for CASGPRISPAYEQYF.

The chain links TRBV5-4 to TRBJ1-4, with no clear D. The CDR3 is 14 residues long. Trimming removed 2 bases at V and 8 bases at J, with 13 bases between. Germline-derived CDR1 and CDR2 are SGHNT and YYREEE (reference sequence). This CDR3 is CASSFTGSDEKLFF. The CDR3, as DNA: TGTGCCAGCAGCTTCACGGGATCCGACGAAAAACTGTTTTTT. The variable domain in full, with the rest retrieved from reference TRBV5-4 and TRBJ1-4, is ETGVTQSPTHLIKTRGQQVTLRCSSQSGHNTVSWYQQALGQGPQFIFQYYREEENGRGNFPPRFSGLQFPNYSSELNVNALELDDSALYLCASSFTGSDEKLFFGSGTQLSVL.

V is TRBV11-3 and J is TRBJ2-1; 8 bases are shared with TRBD2. After removal of 3 bases from V and 6 bases from J, the junction contained 7 bases not matched to a gene. Germline CDR1 is SGHNT and CDR2 is YENEEA. The CDR3 totals 15 residues. The CDR3 sequence: CASSFEVAGRNEQFF. Here the CDR3 DNA reads TGTGCCAGCAGCTTTGAGGTAGCGGGACGCAATGAGCAGTTCTTC. Combining the CDR3 with reference TRBV11-3 and TRBJ2-1 gives the whole variable domain EAGVVQSPRYKIIEKKQPVAFWCNPISGHNTLYWYLQNLGQGPELLIRYENEEAVDDSQLPKDRFSAERLKGVDSTLKIQPAELGDSAVYLCASSFEVAGRNEQFFGPGTRLTVL.

This chain connects TRBV7-6 to TRBJ2-5, with 14 bases that match TRBD2. The junction had 9 bases not matched to a gene; V was cut back by 2 bases and J by 4 bases. There are 18 residues in the CDR3. Germline V CDR1 and CDR2: SGHVS, FNYEAQ. The chain's CDR3 is CASSLKTSGRVGAETQYF. The CDR3 DNA reads TGTGCCAGCAGCTTAAAGACTAGCGGGAGGGTCGGTGCAGAGACCCAGTACTTC.

The table lists this clone with a few counts. J is TRBJ2-7 and V is TRBV4-1; 13 bases are a match to TRBD2. V trimming: 3 bases; J trimming: 2 bases; junction bases outside the gene matches: 7. Germline loops: CDR1 MGHRA, CDR2 YSYEKL. The CDR3 has 17 residues. As DNA, the CDR3 is TGCGCCAGCAGCCACTCCCGGACTAGCGGGAGTGCCTACGAGCAGTACTTC. Protein product: CASSHSRTSGSAYEQYF.

The count of this clone is one. The gene calls are TRBV21-1 and TRBJ2-7; the table calls TRBD1, which could not be checked here. TRBV21-1 is an annotated pseudogene. The CDR3 contains 15 residues. CDR3 sequence reads: CASSKRGQGSNEQYF. DNA for the CDR3: TGTGCCAGCAGCAAAAGAGGACAGGGGAGCAACGAGCAGTACTTC.

In DNA form, the CDR3 reads TGTGCCAGCAGCCCCGATGTGAACATGAACACTGAAGCTTTCTTT. It is translated as CASSPDVNMNTEAFF. The V call is TRBV6-5, the J call TRBJ1-1; D not resolved. Germline loops: CDR1 MNHEY, CDR2 SVGAGI. This CDR3 is 15 amino acids long. V was cut by 6 bases and J by 0 bases, with 14 bases left in between.

V is TRBV21-1 and J is TRBJ1-2; TRBD1, as called in the table, went unchecked against the DNA. TRBV21-1 is assigned pseudogene status. This CDR3 has 14 amino acids. CDR3 in amino acids: CASTNKGDSYGYTF. In nucleotides, the CDR3 is TGTGCCAGCACGAATAAAGGGGACAGCTATGGCTACACCTTC.

This rearrangement joins TRBV29-1 to TRBJ2-1; D gene uncertain. Germline CDR1 SQVTM, CDR2 ANQGSEA. V was trimmed by 5 bases and J by 1 base, leaving 9 bases between them. The CDR3 is 13 residues long. In DNA form, the CDR3 reads TGCAGCGTTAGACCGTTATCCTACAATGAGCAGTTCTTC. Translation: CSVRPLSYNEQFF.

V is TRBV7-9 and J is TRBJ1-4; D is possibly TRBD1 (6 bases). V was cut by 4 bases and J by 3 bases, with 12 bases left in between. The CDR3 extends over 15 amino acids. CDR1 is SEHNR, CDR2 FQNEAQ, per germline (reference sequence). The CDR3 reads CASSSRGPPNEKLFF. CDR3 coding DNA: TGTGCCAGCAGCTCCAGGGGTCCGCCTAATGAAAAACTGTTTTTT.

The chain recombines TRBV28 with TRBJ2-7; tentatively, D is TRBD2 (6 bases). The CDR3 runs to 13 residues. The germline V gene has CDR1 MDHEN and CDR2 SYDVKM. Trimming left V 3 bases short and J 0 bases short, with 6 bases between. CDR3 nucleotide sequence: TGTGCCAGCAGTTTGGACTACTCCTACGAGCAGTACTTC. Amino acid sequence: CASSLDYSYEQYF.

V gene TRBV6-2 or TRBV6-3 combines with J gene TRBJ1-6; no definite D call. This CDR3 comprises 16 residues. Germline V gene sequence: CDR1 MNHEY, CDR2 SVGEGT. Trimming removed 3 bases at V and 9 bases at J, with 18 bases between. This CDR3 reads CASSYGSPRGGSPLHF. In DNA form, the CDR3 reads TGTGCCAGCAGTTATGGTTCCCCGCGAGGAGGTTCACCCCTCCACTTT.

V usage is TRBV28 and J usage is TRBJ2-3, with a possible D match to TRBD2 (7 bases). Germline CDR1 MDHEN, CDR2 SYDVKM. Trimming took 4 bases from V and 4 from J, leaving 12 bases between them. The CDR3 runs to 14 residues. This chain's CDR3 is CASSSRGGADTQYF. DNA for the CDR3: TGTGCCAGCAGTTCAAGGGGGGGCGCAGATACGCAGTATTTT.

The chain recombines TRBV20-1 with TRBJ2-1; D is uncertain. Germline V gene data show CDR1 as DFQATT and CDR2 as SNEGSKA (reference sequence). Deletions cut 0 bases from V and 7 bases from J, with 4 bases between. CDR3 size: 11 residues. The CDR3 sequence: CSARDQNEQFF. The CDR3 DNA reads as TGCAGTGCTAGAGATCAGAATGAGCAGTTCTTC.

The rearrangement joins TRBV18 to TRBJ2-1; D gene ambiguous. Germline CDR1 and CDR2: KGHSH and LQKENI. The CDR3 extends over 16 amino acids. The V and J ends lost 6 bases and 0 bases respectively, with 15 bases between them. The CDR3, as DNA: TGTGCCAGCTCCCCTTGGTACTTGGACTCCTACAATGAGCAGTTCTTC. This encodes CASSPWYLDSYNEQFF.

This clone showed up just once. V gene TRBV2 combines with J gene TRBJ2-1; 7 positions match TRBD2. CDR3 size: 15 residues. The germline V gene encodes CDR1 SNHLY and CDR2 FYNNEI. Trimming at V came to 3 bases and at J to 8 bases, leaving 10 bases not matched to a gene. CDR3 in DNA: TGTGCCAGCAGTGAGGGGCGGGAGTGGGTGCATGAGCAGTTCTTC. Protein: CASSEGREWVHEQFF. Looking up the rest from reference TRBV2 and TRBJ2-1 gives the full variable domain: EPEVTQTPSHQVTQMGQEVILRCVPISNHLYFYWYRQILGQKVEFLVSFYNNEISEKSEIFDDQFSVERPDGSNFTLKIRSTKLEDSAMYFCASSEGREWVHEQFFGPGTRLTVL.

The genes are TRBV12-3 or TRBV12-4 and TRBJ1-4; D remains unclear. The CDR3 runs 13 residues. V was shortened by 6 bases and J by 7 bases, with 12 bases between the two germline ends. The CDR3: CASRRIDGEKLFF. In nucleotides, the CDR3 is TGTGCCAGCAGGCGGATCGATGGTGAAAAACTGTTTTTT.

The chain is built from TRBV3-1 (or the pseudogene TRBV3-2) and TRBJ1-4; D is unresolved. The CDR3 loop spans 15 amino acids. CDR1 and CDR2 from the germline V gene are LGHDT and YNNKEL (reference sequence). V shed 1 base and J shed 8 bases, with 14 bases lying between them. The CDR3 sequence: CASSQGTRLGEKLFF. The CDR3 nucleotides read TGTGCCAGCAGCCAAGGAACGCGGTTAGGGGAAAAACTGTTTTTT.

The chain links TRBV4-1 to TRBJ1-2, with D possibly matching TRBD1 (5 bases). CDR1 and CDR2 (germline): MGHRA, YSYEKL. Trimming shortened V by 2 bases and J by 8 bases, and 12 bases separated the two germline ends. The CDR3 sequence is 13 residues long. DNA for the CDR3: TGCGCCAGCAGCCAACCCCTCCAGGGAGGCTACACCTTC. Its translation is CASSQPLQGGYTF.